Each of the 2 T cell receptor beta chains below was sequenced from the same sample in a study of T cell responses to AZD1222 COVID-19 vaccine. Profiling relied on immunoSEQ multiplex PCR, and the TCRdb table lists in-frame clones only, not all of them. The repertoire has 80,000 to 95,000 clones, less than 95% of them found once; the top ten carry 5% to 5.5%. The specimen was peripheral blood, collected 28 days after the second AZD1222 dose. These receptors were obtained from an adult who received the AZD1222 COVID-19 vaccine.

The chain is built from TRBV7-6 and TRBJ1-1; 9 nucleotides agree with TRBD1. Germline-derived CDR1 and CDR2 are SGHVS and FNYEAQ. CDR3 length equals 17 residues. Trimming cost V 4 bases and J 10 bases; bases outside gene matches: 19. CDR3 bases: TGTGCCAGCAGCTCTCTCCGGGACAGGGACGACGGGCGAGGAGCTTTCTTT. Translating gives CASSSLRDRDDGRGAFF.

The genes are TRBV15 and TRBJ1-2, with 10 bases fitting TRBD1. The J segment lost 4 bases and the V segment lost 6 bases, leaving 8 bases of the junction unmatched. The CDR3 contains 15 residues. The germline V gene encodes CDR1 LNHNV and CDR2 YYDKDF (reference sequence). The CDR3 sequence is CATRLQTGGAYGYTF. CDR3 DNA: TGTGCCACCAGACTCCAGACAGGGGGCGCCTATGGCTACACCTTC.